The 6 T cell receptor beta chains presented below share a single source sample, sequenced in a study of blood T cell repertoires in COVID-19. Only in-frame clones appear in the TCRdb table, and some are missing; sequencing was by immunoSEQ multiplex PCR. The profile covers more than 70,000 clones, with roughly 80% appearing a single time and less than 40% taken by the ten largest. Input material: peripheral blood. These receptors came from a woman in her 70s with acute or convalescent COVID-19.

This chain connects TRBV18 to TRBJ2-6; no reliable D call. V dropped 2 bases and J dropped 0 bases, with 8 bases sitting between them. Germline CDR1 is KGHSH and CDR2 is LQKENI. This CDR3 is built from 16 residues. The CDR3 spells CASSPELSSGANVLTF. CDR3 nucleotides: TGTGCCAGCTCACCAGAGCTAAGCTCTGGGGCCAACGTCCTGACTTTC.

The chain carries TRBV7-3 and TRBJ2-3; tentative D call: TRBD1 (6 bases). Germline V gives CDR1 SGHTA, CDR2 FQGTGA. This CDR3 comprises 15 residues. The V and J ends lost 4 bases and 3 bases respectively, with 14 bases between them. The CDR3, as DNA: TGTGCCAGCAGCTCCGGGACACTAGAAACAGATACGCAGTATTTT. Protein sequence: CASSSGTLETDTQYF.

This clone was observed a few times. This chain links TRBV7-2 with TRBJ2-7; TRBD2 agrees at 8 bases. V gave up 0 bases and J gave up 2 bases; unmatched junction bases: 3. Germline CDR1 SGHTA, CDR2 FQGNSA. There are 15 residues in the CDR3. CDR3: CASSLASGNTYEQYF. Here the CDR3 DNA reads TGTGCCAGCAGCTTAGCTAGCGGGAACACCTACGAGCAGTACTTC.

This clone was detected once. The V gene is TRBV27, the J gene TRBJ1-6; D remains unclear. Germline assignment: CDR1 MNHEY and CDR2 SMNVEV (reference sequence). The CDR3 loop spans 16 amino acids. The V end lost 1 base, the J end lost 1 base, and 8 bases lay between the germline ends. CDR3 DNA: TGTGCCAGCAGTTTATTTTCGGGGTCCTATAATTCACCCCTCCACTTT. It yields the protein CASSLFSGSYNSPLHF.

A few counts support this clone. The chain couples TRBV11-2 to TRBJ2-3; 9 bases agree with TRBD2. The J segment lost 2 bases and the V segment lost 0 bases, leaving 9 bases of the junction unmatched. CDR3 size: 18 residues. Germline V CDR1 and CDR2: SGHAT, FQNNGV. DNA of the CDR3: TGTGCCAGCAGCTTAGATACGAGACTAGCGGATTTCACAGATACGCAGTATTTT. Its translation is CASSLDTRLADFTDTQYF.

V usage is TRBV5-4 and J usage is TRBJ2-1; D remains ambiguous. V lost 0 bases and J lost 9, with 10 bases in between. The CDR3 consists of 13 residues. Germline V gene data show CDR1 as SGHNT and CDR2 as YYREEE (reference sequence). The CDR3: CASSLDSRIEQFF. CDR3 sequence (DNA): TGTGCCAGCAGCTTGGACAGTAGGATTGAGCAGTTCTTC. The full variable domain, rest sourced from reference TRBV5-4 and TRBJ2-1, is ETGVTQSPTHLIKTRGQQVTLRCSSQSGHNTVSWYQQALGQGPQFIFQYYREEENGRGNFPPRFSGLQFPNYSSELNVNALELDDSALYLCASSLDSRIEQFFGPGTRLTVL.